The source of this TCR beta chain is a study of blood T cells in healthy people across ages. Sample-barcoded 5' priming and a J-beta primer mix drove a second PCR of roughly 6 to 12 cycles. TCRdb recomputed calls from the 5' RACE reads with MiXCR, one row per CDR3 protein. The top ten clones hold over 6.5% of a sample with about 1.4 million distinct CDR3 sequences, approximately 59% of them seen once. Trimming stripped 0 bases from V and 13 bases from J, with 14 bases between. The length of the CDR3 is 13 residues. From germline, CDR1 is SGHRS and CDR2 YFSETQ. This TCR was recovered from a man in his late teens or twenties in good health. The chain has TRBV5-1 and TRBJ2-4, with D possibly matching TRBD2 (5 bases). Sequenced sample: blood. CDR3 residues: CASSLAPLREQYF. DNA for the CDR3: TGCGCCAGCAGCTTGGCCCCCCTAAGGGAGCAGTACTTC.